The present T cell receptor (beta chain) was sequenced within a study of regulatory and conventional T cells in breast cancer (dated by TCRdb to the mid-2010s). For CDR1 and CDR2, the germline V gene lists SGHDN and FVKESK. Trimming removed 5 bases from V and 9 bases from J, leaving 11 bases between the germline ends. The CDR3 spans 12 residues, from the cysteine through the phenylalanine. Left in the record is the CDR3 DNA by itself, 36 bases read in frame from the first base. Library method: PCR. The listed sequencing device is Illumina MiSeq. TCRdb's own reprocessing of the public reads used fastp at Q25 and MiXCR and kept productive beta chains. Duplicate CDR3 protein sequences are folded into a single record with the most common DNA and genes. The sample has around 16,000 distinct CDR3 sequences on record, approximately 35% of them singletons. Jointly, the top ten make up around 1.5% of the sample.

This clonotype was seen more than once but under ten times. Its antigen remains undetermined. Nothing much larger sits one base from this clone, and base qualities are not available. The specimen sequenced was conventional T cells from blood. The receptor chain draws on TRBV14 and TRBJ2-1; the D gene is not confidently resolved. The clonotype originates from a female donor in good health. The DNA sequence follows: TGTGCCAGCAGCTCGACCCCCGGTGAGCAGTTCTTC. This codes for CASSSTPGEQFF.